The rows below give T cell receptor beta chains drawn from one sample of a study of T cells in Graves' hyperthyroidism and ophthalmopathy. TCRdb re-called the multiplex PCR reads with MiXCR, one entry per CDR3 protein. There are approximately 400,000 distinct CDR3 sequences in the sample; approximately 19% occur only once, and around 3.6% lies in the top ten. Sequenced sample: blood. The receptors originated from a woman under 30 with Graves' hyperthyroidism. CDR3s include the opening cysteine and the closing phenylalanine or tryptophan. D genes are given only for firm matches. The size field is filled for only some rows; it gives once, few, many or a size class.

d_call clone_size j_call v_call cdr3_aa cdr3_nt
NA NA TRBJ2-7 TRBV7-2 CASSFDRSSSYEQYF TGTGCCAGCAGCTTCGACAGGTCTAGCTCCTACGAGCAGTACTTC
TRBD2 NA TRBJ2-7 TRBV20-1 CSARGTSGEVEQYF TGCAGTGCTAGAGGGACTAGCGGGGAGGTCGAGCAGTACTTC
NA many TRBJ1-2 TRBV6-1 CASSEQGLGAAGSNFYTF TGTGCCAGCAGTGAACAGGGACTAGGCGCCGCAGGGTCGAATTTCTACACCTTC
NA many TRBJ1-5 TRBV7-8 CASSLAGIYSNQPQHF TGTGCCAGCAGCTTAGCAGGAATCTATAGCAATCAGCCCCAGCATTTT
NA many TRBJ1-1 TRBV12-3/TRBV12-4 CASSLVQMNTEAFF TGTGCCAGCAGTTTAGTCCAGATGAACACTGAAGCTTTCTTT
NA NA TRBJ2-5 TRBV14 CASSQETETQYF TGTGCCAGCAGCCAGGAAACAGAGACCCAGTACTTC
TRBD2 NA TRBJ2-5 TRBV12-3/TRBV12-4 CAISLGVTSGMYQETQYF TGTGCTATCAGTTTGGGGGTGACTAGCGGGATGTACCAAGAGACCCAGTACTTC
NA few TRBJ2-7 TRBV3-1 CASSHGRDYEQYF TGTGCCAGCAGCCACGGCAGGGACTACGAGCAGTACTTC
NA NA TRBJ1-5 TRBV12-3/TRBV12-4 CASSDRQRSNQPQHF TGTGCCAGCAGTGATCGACAGAGAAGCAATCAGCCCCAGCATTTT
TRBD2 many TRBJ2-5 TRBV5-1 CASSLVTAGGYQETQYF TGCGCCAGCAGCTTGGTGACGGCGGGGGGGTACCAAGAGACCCAGTACTTC
TRBD2 NA TRBJ2-7 TRBV20-1 CSARGLAEYEQYF TGCAGTGCTAGAGGACTAGCGGAATACGAGCAGTACTTC
NA many TRBJ1-2 TRBV12-3/TRBV12-4 CASSFKSDYGYTF TGTGCCAGCAGTTTCAAGAGCGACTATGGCTACACCTTC
TRBD2 NA TRBJ2-7 TRBV6-1 CASNLGLAGVREQYF TGTGCCAGCAATCTTGGACTAGCGGGGGTAAGGGAGCAGTACTTC
NA many TRBJ1-1 TRBV6-1 CASRHRDIRPMNTEAFF TGTGCCAGCAGACACCGGGACATCAGACCTATGAACACTGAAGCTTTCTTT
NA many TRBJ1-1 TRBV3-1 CASSQEGVLNTEAFF TGTGCCAGCAGCCAAGAGGGGGTATTGAACACTGAAGCTTTCTTT
TRBD1 many TRBJ2-7 TRBV20-1 CSARHDRGLYEQYF TGCAGTGCTAGACACGACAGGGGGCTTTACGAGCAGTACTTC
NA once TRBJ2-1 TRBV7-2 CASSSYNNEQFF TGTGCCAGCAGCTCATATAACAATGAGCAGTTCTTC
NA many TRBJ1-2 TRBV27 CASSPRTDYYGYTF TGTGCCAGCAGTCCTCGGACAGATTACTATGGCTACACCTTC
NA many TRBJ2-5 TRBV11-2 CASSIGEHQETQYF TGTGCCAGCAGCATCGGAGAGCATCAAGAGACCCAGTACTTC
TRBD2 NA TRBJ2-2 TRBV11-2 CASGKIAGAGTGELFF TGTGCCAGCGGGAAAATAGCGGGGGCCGGCACCGGGGAGCTGTTTTTT
NA many TRBJ1-5 TRBV5-1 CASSLEGGVQPQHF TGCGCCAGCAGCTTGGAAGGAGGGGTCCAGCCCCAGCATTTT
TRBD2 many TRBJ2-5 TRBV10-3 CASLDGTSGEETQYF TGTGCCAGCTTGGACGGGACTAGCGGGGAGGAGACCCAGTACTTC